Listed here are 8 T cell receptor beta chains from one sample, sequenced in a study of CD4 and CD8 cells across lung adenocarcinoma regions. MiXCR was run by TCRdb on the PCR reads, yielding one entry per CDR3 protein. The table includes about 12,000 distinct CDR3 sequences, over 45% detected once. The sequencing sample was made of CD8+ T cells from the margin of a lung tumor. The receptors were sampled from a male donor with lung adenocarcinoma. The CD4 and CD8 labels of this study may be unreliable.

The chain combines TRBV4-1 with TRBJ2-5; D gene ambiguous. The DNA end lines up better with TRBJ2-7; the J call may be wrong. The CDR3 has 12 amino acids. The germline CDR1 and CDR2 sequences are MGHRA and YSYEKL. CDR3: CASSLDLYEQYF. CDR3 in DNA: TGCGCCAGCAGCCTTGACCTGTACGAGCAGTACTTC.

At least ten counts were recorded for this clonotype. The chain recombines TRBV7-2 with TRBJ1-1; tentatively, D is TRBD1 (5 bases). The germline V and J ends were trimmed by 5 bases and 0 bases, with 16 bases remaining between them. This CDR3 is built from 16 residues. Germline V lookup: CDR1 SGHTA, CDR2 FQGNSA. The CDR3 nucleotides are TGTGCCAGCAGCACTGGGGAGGGGTGGATGAACACTGAAGCTTTCTTT. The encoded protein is CASSTGEGWMNTEAFF. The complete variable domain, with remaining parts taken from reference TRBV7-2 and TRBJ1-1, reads GAGVSQSPSNKVTEKGKDVELRCDPISGHTALYWYRQSLGQGLEFLIYFQGNSAPDKSGLPSDRFSAERTGGSVSTLTIQRTQQEDSAVYLCASSTGEGWMNTEAFFGQGTRLTVV.

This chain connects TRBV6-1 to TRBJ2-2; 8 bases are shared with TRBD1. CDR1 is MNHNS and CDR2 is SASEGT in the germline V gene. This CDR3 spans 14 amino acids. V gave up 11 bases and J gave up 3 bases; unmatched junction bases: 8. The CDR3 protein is CAGTDRGDTGELFF. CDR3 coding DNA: TGTGCCGGCACTGACAGGGGAGACACCGGGGAGCTGTTTTTT.

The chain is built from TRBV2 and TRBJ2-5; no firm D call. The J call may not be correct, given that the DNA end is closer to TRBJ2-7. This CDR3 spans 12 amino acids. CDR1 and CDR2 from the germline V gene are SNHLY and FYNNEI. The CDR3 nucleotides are TGTGCCAGCAGTGAAAGGCCTTACGAGCAGTACTTC. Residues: CASSERPYEQYF.

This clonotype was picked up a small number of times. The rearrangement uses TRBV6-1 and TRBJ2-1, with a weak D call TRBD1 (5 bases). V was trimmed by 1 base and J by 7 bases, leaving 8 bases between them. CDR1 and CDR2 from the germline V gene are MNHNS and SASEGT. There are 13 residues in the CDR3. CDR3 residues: CASSEGQLNEQFF. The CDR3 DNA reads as TGTGCCAGCAGTGAAGGACAGTTAAATGAGCAGTTCTTC.

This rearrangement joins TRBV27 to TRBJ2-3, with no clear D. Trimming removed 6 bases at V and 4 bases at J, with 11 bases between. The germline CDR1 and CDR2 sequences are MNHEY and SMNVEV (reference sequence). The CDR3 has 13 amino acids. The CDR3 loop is CASRRSSPDTQYF. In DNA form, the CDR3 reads TGTGCCAGCAGGCGAAGTAGCCCAGATACGCAGTATTTT.

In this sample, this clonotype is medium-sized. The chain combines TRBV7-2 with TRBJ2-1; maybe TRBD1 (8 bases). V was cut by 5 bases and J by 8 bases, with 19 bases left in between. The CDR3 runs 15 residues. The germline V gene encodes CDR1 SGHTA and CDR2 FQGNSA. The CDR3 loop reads CASSIQGGGFDEQFF. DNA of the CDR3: TGTGCCAGCAGCATACAGGGGGGGGGCTTCGATGAGCAGTTCTTC. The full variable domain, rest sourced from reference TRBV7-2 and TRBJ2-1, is GAGVSQSPSNKVTEKGKDVELRCDPISGHTALYWYRQSLGQGLEFLIYFQGNSAPDKSGLPSDRFSAERTGGSVSTLTIQRTQQEDSAVYLCASSIQGGGFDEQFFGPGTRLTVL.

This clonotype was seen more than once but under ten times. The CDR3 DNA sequence: TGTGCCAGTAGTATCCCCGGACTGACTAACTATGGCTACACCTTC. As protein: CASSIPGLTNYGYTF. V usage is TRBV19 and J usage is TRBJ1-2; D is unresolved. This CDR3 is 15 amino acids long. The V end was cut by 3 bases, the J end by 0 bases, with 11 bases between. CDR1 and CDR2 (germline): LNHDA, SQIVND (reference sequence).